Listed below are T cell receptor beta chains from one sample, sequenced in a study of blood T cell repertoires in COVID-19. Some clones are missing from TCRdb's copy, which holds only in-frame ones; the method was immunoSEQ multiplex PCR. The sample has roughly 40,000 clones; 75% to 80% are singletons. Specimen: peripheral blood. The receptors shown here come from a man between 65 and 85 years old with active or convalescent COVID-19. The CDR3 runs from the conserved cysteine through the conserved F or W. Rows may omit the clone size; those that give it use once, few, many or a size class.

j_call: TRBJ2-3
clone_size: -
v_call: TRBV11-2
cdr3_aa: CASSRLAGTPDTQYF

j_call: TRBJ1-2
clone_size: few
v_call: TRBV30
cdr3_aa: CAWSLGLGGVGYTF

j_call: TRBJ1-2
clone_size: -
v_call: TRBV12-3/TRBV12-4
cdr3_aa: CASSKTGLGGYTF

j_call: TRBJ2-3
clone_size: -
v_call: TRBV7-3
cdr3_aa: CASSLRPSADTQYF

j_call: TRBJ2-7
clone_size: few
v_call: TRBV9
cdr3_aa: CASSPSPLAGLHEQYF

j_call: TRBJ1-1
clone_size: -
v_call: TRBV5-4
cdr3_aa: CASSSQGRGTEAFF

j_call: TRBJ1-1
clone_size: -
v_call: TRBV20-1
cdr3_aa: CSAYKAGEAFF

j_call: TRBJ2-3
clone_size: -
v_call: TRBV23-1
cdr3_aa: CADGLTDTQYF

j_call: TRBJ2-3
clone_size: -
v_call: TRBV5-6
cdr3_aa: CASSLGLGGTDTQYF

j_call: TRBJ1-5
clone_size: -
v_call: TRBV28
cdr3_aa: CASSQQGYSNQPQHF

j_call: TRBJ2-7
clone_size: once
v_call: TRBV6-6
cdr3_aa: CASSLGQGDEQYF

j_call: TRBJ2-5
clone_size: -
v_call: TRBV29-1
cdr3_aa: CSVQGFSETQYF

j_call: TRBJ2-7
clone_size: few
v_call: TRBV6-1
cdr3_aa: CASSEFSGAWDEQYF

j_call: TRBJ1-3
clone_size: -
v_call: TRBV6-4
cdr3_aa: CASRTGSSGNTIYF

j_call: TRBJ1-1
clone_size: few
v_call: TRBV4-1
cdr3_aa: CASSQVPGQGGTEAFF

j_call: TRBJ2-7
clone_size: -
v_call: TRBV21-1
cdr3_aa: CASSKASSGGSLLSYEQYF

j_call: TRBJ2-1
clone_size: -
v_call: TRBV7-9
cdr3_aa: CASSLASDRGRQNEQFF

j_call: TRBJ2-5
clone_size: -
v_call: TRBV2
cdr3_aa: CASSEGGRPGETQYF

j_call: TRBJ2-2
clone_size: -
v_call: TRBV6-4
cdr3_aa: CASSRETNTGELFF

j_call: TRBJ1-2
clone_size: -
v_call: TRBV28
cdr3_aa: CASRSRYGYTF

j_call: TRBJ1-1
clone_size: -
v_call: TRBV7-3
cdr3_aa: CASSLYGVRGTEAFF

j_call: TRBJ2-3
clone_size: -
v_call: TRBV4-1
cdr3_aa: CASSQDKGLAGGTDTQYF

j_call: TRBJ2-7
clone_size: -
v_call: TRBV29-1
cdr3_aa: CSVRDRDYEQYF

j_call: TRBJ2-2
clone_size: -
v_call: TRBV10-1
cdr3_aa: CASSPIPSGGSTGELFF

j_call: TRBJ2-3
clone_size: once
v_call: TRBV30
cdr3_aa: CAWGSGRPDTQYF

j_call: TRBJ1-2
clone_size: -
v_call: TRBV5-3
cdr3_aa: CARSSPSGQRNYGYTF

j_call: TRBJ2-1
clone_size: -
v_call: TRBV6-4
cdr3_aa: CASSDDRTSGGYEQFF

j_call: TRBJ1-1
clone_size: few
v_call: TRBV18
cdr3_aa: CASSPDRGVTEAFF

j_call: TRBJ2-3
clone_size: -
v_call: TRBV10-1
cdr3_aa: CASSESSSSGGRYF

j_call: TRBJ2-3
clone_size: -
v_call: TRBV6-5
cdr3_aa: CASRHTGTGYTQYF

j_call: TRBJ2-7
clone_size: -
v_call: TRBV6-1
cdr3_aa: CASSVSLQTGRYYEQYF

j_call: TRBJ2-2
clone_size: -
v_call: TRBV18
cdr3_aa: CASSRGRRGRPTGELFF

j_call: TRBJ2-1
clone_size: few
v_call: TRBV27
cdr3_aa: CASSPRDRVKEQFF

j_call: TRBJ1-2
clone_size: -
v_call: TRBV24-1
cdr3_aa: CATSDTAAGGRAGYTF

j_call: TRBJ1-4
clone_size: -
v_call: TRBV2
cdr3_aa: CASTENRAANEKLFF

j_call: TRBJ1-1
clone_size: -
v_call: TRBV19
cdr3_aa: CASSRSSAQNTEAFF

j_call: TRBJ1-1
clone_size: -
v_call: TRBV6-6
cdr3_aa: CASSTGTHTREAFF

j_call: TRBJ1-6
clone_size: few
v_call: TRBV30
cdr3_aa: CAWSVQVRTYYGSPLHF

j_call: TRBJ1-1
clone_size: -
v_call: TRBV6-5
cdr3_aa: CASSYGTGWDTEAFF

j_call: TRBJ2-1
clone_size: -
v_call: TRBV2
cdr3_aa: CASSPGYNEQFF

j_call: TRBJ1-1
clone_size: -
v_call: TRBV28
cdr3_aa: CASGTNIHTEAFF

j_call: TRBJ2-7
clone_size: -
v_call: TRBV28
cdr3_aa: CASSPLGQGNEQYF

j_call: TRBJ1-2
clone_size: few
v_call: TRBV10-3
cdr3_aa: CAINGQDYGYTF

j_call: TRBJ1-1
clone_size: -
v_call: TRBV30
cdr3_aa: CAWSVTDTEAFF

j_call: TRBJ1-2
clone_size: few
v_call: TRBV5-5
cdr3_aa: CASSTTGEDGYTF

j_call: TRBJ2-2
clone_size: -
v_call: TRBV13
cdr3_aa: CASSLTRGTGRDTGELFF

j_call: TRBJ2-4
clone_size: -
v_call: TRBV28
cdr3_aa: CASSNRGENIQYF

j_call: TRBJ2-3
clone_size: -
v_call: TRBV2
cdr3_aa: CARGSSGGPPSTDTQYF

j_call: TRBJ2-3
clone_size: few
v_call: TRBV6-5
cdr3_aa: CASSFRGDTQYF

j_call: TRBJ2-7
clone_size: -
v_call: TRBV3-1/TRBV3-2
cdr3_aa: CASSQGGPTSLKSYEQYF

j_call: TRBJ1-2
clone_size: -
v_call: TRBV28
cdr3_aa: CASSLIRDNKSDGYTF

j_call: TRBJ1-2
clone_size: few
v_call: TRBV9
cdr3_aa: CASSTHRDGGYTF

j_call: TRBJ1-5
clone_size: once
v_call: TRBV28
cdr3_aa: CASNLINQPQHF

j_call: TRBJ2-3
clone_size: -
v_call: TRBV5-1
cdr3_aa: CASTPSGGPTDTQYF

j_call: TRBJ1-2
clone_size: -
v_call: TRBV5-1
cdr3_aa: CASSMAGFAATNYGYTF

j_call: TRBJ2-1
clone_size: -
v_call: TRBV4-2
cdr3_aa: CASSPGTGGFNEQFF

j_call: TRBJ1-5
clone_size: -
v_call: TRBV12-5
cdr3_aa: CASGLAGWGNQPQHF

j_call: TRBJ1-3
clone_size: once
v_call: TRBV28
cdr3_aa: CASSDTGNTIYF

j_call: TRBJ1-6
clone_size: -
v_call: TRBV14
cdr3_aa: CASSQHTLPDSPLHF

j_call: TRBJ2-3
clone_size: -
v_call: TRBV28
cdr3_aa: CASSFAGVGTDTQYF